This T cell receptor (beta chain) was documented in a study of yellow fever vaccine responses in identical twins. TCRdb re-analysed the RT-PCR reads in MiXCR, keeping a single row per CDR3 protein. The data hold roughly 3,600 distinct CDR3 sequences, with approximately 83% observed a single time. V was clipped by 5 bases and J by 7 bases; unmatched bases: 7. Germline values: CDR1 SQVTM, CDR2 ANQGSEA. The length of the CDR3 is 13 residues. This clonotype was detected once. This receptor was taken from a young woman who received the yellow fever vaccine. Here the sequenced sample was T cells from blood (PBMCs), unsorted or a sorted subset (not recorded which), taken before or after yellow fever vaccination (not recorded which). The chain couples TRBV29-1 to TRBJ2-1; 8 nucleotides line up with TRBD2. Here the CDR3 reads CSVLAGSGNEQFF. The CDR3 region has the DNA TGCAGCGTTTTAGCGGGATCTGGTAATGAGCAGTTCTTC.